This T cell receptor delta chain originates from a study of delta chains in infants with herpesvirus infections (dated by TCRdb to about 2023). General notes on the study: To characterize gammadelta T cell responses to primary cytomegalovirus (CMV) infection, researchers prospectively followed a birth cohort of Ugandan infants starting at birth. The previously published Belgian fetal and cord blood gammadelta TCR data were not generated in this cohort and were added only for comparison. The study looked for a public fetal Vdelta1/Vgamma8 gammadelta TCR clonotype in infants infected with CMV after birth. From PBMC, gammadelta TCRs were sequenced for about 20 CMV-infected infants (one congenitally infected) and fewer than 10 CMV-uninfected infants who had sufficient sample available. Infant blood samples fell into approximate age groups of 1.5, 4, 8 and 12 months. The research as a whole found: In CMV-uninfected infants, the public clonotype might still exist at levels below the detection limit. The public clonotype was found only at the first time point after infection and was absent in uninfected infants and in those infected after 120 days. Within Vdelta1 cells, the frequency of the public clonotype appeared to be inversely correlated with age at infection and to decay rapidly, seemingly not persisting past roughly two months. Of approximately 20 CMV-infected infants, 4 carried the public Vdelta1 clonotype: the congenitally infected infant plus three who were infected postnatally before 120 days of age. A small sample size and the lack of race- or environment-matched controls were noted by the authors, because CMV is acquired by nearly all Ugandans before adulthood.

V is cut by 2 bases and J by 8 bases, and the space between the germline ends is 27 bases. The CDR3 measures 18 amino acids from cysteine to phenylalanine. The read is trimmed to its CDR3 DNA, 54 bases read in frame from base 1. Per the germline V gene, TSWWSYY is the CDR1 and QGS is the CDR2. Worth noting for this clone: Its antigen has not been determined. One base separates it from a far larger clone, so it is likely a read error.

Pregnant women getting prenatal care were recruited in Kampala, Uganda, and their infants were enrolled; maternal HIV status had to be documented. Home visits to families took place weekly, and collection of infant clinical information, oral swabs and peripheral blood began at 6 weeks of age and was repeated every 4 months after that. After blood was collected in heparin tubes, PBMC were isolated using Ficoll-Paque density gradient centrifugation and then cryopreserved. Receptor libraries were prepared by RT-PCR. PBMC RNA was reverse transcribed with SuperScript II using gamma-chain- and delta-chain-specific primers to generate TCR cDNA. cDNA was purified with AMPure XP beads, amplified, and indexed with Illumina adapters using the Nextera XT Index Kit. Sequencing of gammadelta TCR libraries was carried out on an Illumina MiSeq using a V2 300-cycle kit. On the authors' methods: Using MiXCR v2.1.12, CDR3 sequences were assembled, and reads were mapped onto D, J and V genes obtained from GenBank. VDJtools v1.2.1 was used to perform repertoire analyses of the CDR3 clonotypes. TCRdb recomputed clones from the public reads with CATT; identical DNA rows were then combined. These V and J calls derive from TCRdb rather than the authors' analysis. The sample profile shows some 370 delta-chain clones; 65% of them were found once. The top ten clonotypes cover about 90% of the sample.

Source: peripheral blood, taken at time point 2 of longitudinal follow-up. The V gene is TRDV1 and the J gene is TRDJ1, with a weak D call of TRDD2 (7 bases match). This TCR derives from a human donor who was a Ugandan infant, either HIV-exposed or HIV-unexposed (not recorded which). CDR3 loop: CALGEGVTFLLGVAKLIF. The sequenced DNA: TGTGCTCTTGGGGAAGGGGTGACCTTCCTGTTGGGGGTTGCAAAACTCATCTTT.